This T cell receptor beta chain was recovered during a study of blood T cell repertoires in COVID-19 (dated by TCRdb to 2020 to 2022). For the wider study: Samples covering the acute and convalescent phases of COVID-19 were provided by collaborators in the United States, Italy and Spain. The prospective study material was composed of cDNA or gDNA derived from T cells, B-cell-depleted T cells, or PBMCs. Subjects who had been exposed to COVID-19, were actively infected with it, or had recovered from it provided the deeply sampled blood TCRbeta repertoires that made up the dataset. The repertoires were made available in a free public database intended to serve as a resource for research on the immune response to SARS-CoV-2. Samples were obtained from the ongoing ImmuneRACE study (first 160 participants) and from 1,254 subjects provided by 6 global collaborators. Nearly every sample came with metadata listing a de-identified subject ID, COVID-19 status, age in years and sex. Where available, HLA class I and class II types were taken from metadata supplied by the sample provider and were not determined by assay-based typing.

In Seattle, one collaborating source enrolled patients while the infection was active and tracked those patients longitudinally over the course of disease. Each collaborating institution followed its own protocols to collect whole blood in K2EDTA tubes. For TCRbeta analysis, collaborator samples were shipped as frozen whole blood, as isolated PBMCs, or as DNA extracted from either sample type. Overall study results and their limits: Clinical and demographic metadata were provided uncurated, with the amount varying by source and participant.

Trimming costs V 5 bases and J 3 bases, and their ends lie 13 bases apart. CDR1 and CDR2, per the germline V gene, are SGHVS and FQNEAQ. The CDR3 holds 14 amino acids from the cysteine to the phenylalanine. Only CDR3 DNA remains: 42 bases, in frame from the first base. Concerning this clone itself: Its cognate antigen has yet to be identified. There are no base qualities to consult, and no much larger clone falls within one base.

TCRbeta CDR3 regions were amplified from genomic DNA by means of the immunoSEQ Assay, a bias-controlled multiplex PCR. As for the original processing: Nucleated cell counts per sample were estimated from amplification of reference gene primers within the assay. To quantify the absolute abundance of each unique TCRbeta CDR3 rearrangement, sequence reads were collapsed and filtered. For each sample, productive Simpson clonality was calculated as the square root of Simpson's diversity index across productive rearrangements. The immuneACCESS repertoire file appears here via TCRdb, limited to in-frame rearrangements. These files lack a portion of the clones; in checked studies, under half of the deficit traces to unresolved V genes, and the cause of the others is not known. V and J calls and clone size come straight from that table; D and trimming were deduced from the DNA. The table for this sample lists 150,000 to 200,000 clones; 81% of them were counted only once. The ten largest clones add up to 9% to 15% of the sample.

The sequence links TRBV7-8 to TRBJ1-2, with TRBD1 tentatively as D gene (5 bases match). This clonotype was obtained from a woman older than 75 with COVID-19, enrolled during active disease. The specimen sequenced was peripheral blood. The CDR3 is CASSPLDSYYGYTF. The sequenced DNA: TGTGCCAGCAGCCCCCTTGACAGCTACTATGGCTACACCTTC.